The 18 T cell receptor beta chains given below trace back to one sample, sequenced in a study of blood T cell repertoires in COVID-19 (dated by TCRdb to the early 2020s). Receptor amplification or capture employed the immunoSEQ multiplex PCR assay. Entries here come from immuneACCESS through TCRdb and include only in-frame sequences with V and J called. Some clones fail to appear in such tables; in the studies checked, an unresolved V gene covers under half of the shortfall, and the cause of the remainder is unknown. Counted in this sample were 150,000 to 200,000 clones; roughly 89% of them appeared once. About 5% of the sample is held by the ten biggest clonotypes. The sequenced material came from peripheral blood. Source of these receptors: a human donor in a cohort sampled during active COVID-19.

The genes are TRBV5-1 and TRBJ1-1; TRBD1 aligns across 8 bases. Germline values: CDR1 SGHRS, CDR2 YFSETQ. The junction had 2 bases not matched to a gene; V was cut back by 4 bases and J by 6 bases. This CDR3 is built from 12 residues. CDR3: CASSPGQAEAFF. The CDR3 DNA reads as TGCGCCAGCAGCCCGGGACAGGCTGAAGCTTTCTTT. Based on the CDR3 plus reference TRBV5-1 and TRBJ1-1, the full variable domain is KAGVTQTPRYLIKTRGQQVTLSCSPISGHRSVSWYQQTPGQGLQFLFEYFSETQRNKGNFPGRFSGRQFSNSRSEMNVSTLELGDSALYLCASSPGQAEAFFGQGTRLTVV.

The CDR3 nucleotides are TGTGCCAGCAGTTTCGGACAGGTAGTGAACACTGAAGCTTTCTTT. Amino acids: CASSFGQVVNTEAFF. The chain recombines TRBV28 with TRBJ1-1; 7 bases align to TRBD1. The CDR3 sequence is 15 residues long. Germline V gene lookup returns CDR1 MDHEN and CDR2 SYDVKM. Losses at the gene ends were 3 bases for V and 0 bases for J; bases not matched to a gene: 4.

V is TRBV23-1 and J is TRBJ1-4, with 7 nucleotides matching TRBD1. Being an ORF, TRBV23-1 has a function that is uncertain. CDR3 size: 17 residues. V shed 0 bases, J shed 8 bases, and the junction held 12 bases outside the gene matches. CDR3 in DNA: TGCGCCAGCAGTCAATCAGGAGGAGGGGGCTGTGGGGAAAAACTGTTTTTT. It codes for CASSQSGGGGCGEKLFF.

The chain recombines TRBV15 with TRBJ1-5, with unresolved D. V was shortened by 1 base and J by 8 bases, with 15 bases between the two germline ends. The CDR3 covers 15 residues. Germline CDR1 reads LNHNV; CDR2 reads YYDKDF (reference sequence). CDR3 nucleotide sequence: TGTGCCACCAGCAGAGGTCGACAAGAGGGAAAGCCCCAGCATTTT. Its translation: CATSRGRQEGKPQHF.

This clone has a single count. V and J are TRBV19 and TRBJ2-3, with 7 positions matching TRBD2. CDR3 length equals 14 residues. Trimming at V came to 9 bases and at J to 2 bases, leaving 8 bases not matched to a gene. CDR1 is LNHDA and CDR2 is SQIVND in the germline V gene (reference sequence). The CDR3 region has the DNA TGTGCCAGCAGGACCGGGACTAACACAGATACGCAGTATTTT. It yields the protein CASRTGTNTDTQYF.

V and J are TRBV29-1 and TRBJ2-7; D is possibly TRBD1 (6 bases). Trimming stripped 6 bases from V and 10 bases from J, with 19 bases between. Germline CDR1 and CDR2: SQVTM and ANQGSEA. The CDR3 length is 12 residues. DNA for the CDR3: TGCAGCGTAATAGGGGGAGTAACAGGACAGTACTTC. Protein: CSVIGGVTGQYF.

CDR3 sequence: CAWVPGWPIGTGELFF. In nucleotides, the CDR3 is TGTGCCTGGGTACCGGGGTGGCCTATAGGGACCGGGGAGCTGTTTTTT. The chain recombines TRBV30 with TRBJ2-2; a weak D match, TRBD2 (5 bases). Trimming left V 5 bases short and J 5 bases short, with 21 bases between. The germline CDR1 and CDR2 sequences are GTSNPN and SVGIG (reference sequence). The CDR3 totals 16 residues.

The chain links TRBV18 to TRBJ1-2; D is uncertain. Germline lookup yields CDR1 KGHSH and CDR2 LQKENI. There are 16 residues in the CDR3. V lost 3 bases to trimming and J lost 3 bases, with 17 bases between them. The CDR3, as DNA: TGTGCCAGCTCACCTAACGCGTCAAGAGGGTACTATGGCTACACCTTC. Protein sequence: CASSPNASRGYYGYTF.

V and J are TRBV3-1 (or the pseudogene TRBV3-2) and TRBJ2-3; TRBD2 aligns across 12 bases. Germline V gives CDR1 LGHDT, CDR2 YNNKEL (reference sequence). The trim removed 0 bases at V and 3 bases at J, leaving 1 base unmatched. The CDR3 runs 16 residues. The CDR3 DNA sequence: TGTGCCAGCAGCCAAGAGACTAGCGGGAGAACAGATACGCAGTATTTT. It translates to CASSQETSGRTDTQYF.

The chain recombines TRBV9 with TRBJ2-4; D call uncertain. Trimming left V 3 bases short and J 6 bases short, with 10 bases between. Germline CDR1 SGDLS, CDR2 YYNGEE. This CDR3 contains 13 residues. The CDR3 spells CASSAGDGNIQYF. CDR3 DNA sequence: TGTGCCAGCAGCGCCGGAGACGGAAACATTCAGTACTTC.

This clone was observed a few times. The chain is built from TRBV5-4 and TRBJ2-3; TRBD1 matches 11 bases. The J segment lost 6 bases and the V segment lost 0 bases, leaving 6 bases of the junction unmatched. CDR3 length equals 16 residues. Germline-derived CDR1 and CDR2 are SGHNT and YYREEE (reference sequence). CDR3 in amino acids: CASSLAGDRGGDTQYF. CDR3 in DNA: TGTGCCAGCAGCTTGGCTGGGGACAGGGGGGGGGATACGCAGTATTTT.

The chain is built from TRBV12-3 or TRBV12-4 and TRBJ1-5; 8 bases are shared with TRBD1. V lost 6 bases and J lost 8; bases outside the gene matches: 6. This CDR3 spans 13 amino acids. The CDR3 protein is CASSFRGREPQHF. CDR3 sequence (DNA): TGTGCCAGCAGCTTCAGGGGGCGCGAGCCCCAGCATTTT.

The count of this clone is one. The chain employs TRBV28 and TRBJ2-7; TRBD2 is a possible D gene (6 bases). Germline assignment: CDR1 MDHEN and CDR2 SYDVKM. This CDR3 has 14 residues. V was pared by 3 bases and J by 7 bases, with 16 bases between. CDR3 residues: CASSFISGLEEQYF. For the CDR3, the DNA is TGTGCCAGCAGTTTTATTAGCGGCCTGGAGGAGCAGTACTTC.

The V and J genes are TRBV12-3 or TRBV12-4 and TRBJ1-2, with D tentatively TRBD1 (5 bases). This CDR3 comprises 13 residues. V dropped 6 bases and J dropped 4 bases, with 12 bases sitting between them. CDR3 residues: CASSSRATYGYTF. In nucleotides, the CDR3 is TGTGCCAGCAGCTCCAGGGCGACCTATGGCTACACCTTC.

This chain uses TRBV4-3 with TRBJ1-3; TRBD1 aligns across 8 bases. Germline V CDR1 and CDR2: LGHNA, YSLEER. CDR3 length equals 16 residues. J lost 4 bases, V lost 0 bases, and 5 bases had no gene match. The DNA for the CDR3 is TGCGCCAGCAGCCAAGACACAGGGACAGGAGGAAACACCATATATTTT. This encodes CASSQDTGTGGNTIYF.

The V and J genes are TRBV10-3 and TRBJ1-2; D may be TRBD1 (5 bases). V gave up 10 bases and J gave up 4 bases, with 19 bases separating them. The CDR3 runs 14 residues. CDR1 is ENHRY, CDR2 SYGVKD, per germline. In nucleotides, the CDR3 is TGTGCCACCGCTCCGGCAACAGGTGGCTATGGCTACACCTTC. It yields the protein CATAPATGGYGYTF.

The V and J genes are TRBV29-1 and TRBJ2-7; 7 nucleotides line up with TRBD2. CDR1 SQVTM and CDR2 ANQGSEA come from the germline V gene. CDR3 length: 13 residues. V was pared by 5 bases and J by 2 bases, with 6 bases of the junction left unmatched. In nucleotides, the CDR3 is TGCAGCGTTTGGCAGGGAGGGGCCTACGAGCAGTACTTC. Translated: CSVWQGGAYEQYF.

The CDR3 reads CASSRSGRDEQYF. CDR3 DNA: TGCGCCAGCAGTCGAAGCGGGAGAGACGAGCAGTACTTC. The chain links TRBV10-1 to TRBJ2-7; 8 bases fit TRBD2. The V and J ends lost 5 bases and 5 bases, in that order; junction bases with no gene match: 5. CDR3 length: 13 residues. In germline, CDR1 is WNHNN, CDR2 SYGVQD (reference sequence).